Listed below are T cell receptor beta chains from one sample, sequenced in a study of shared clonotypes between healthy human individuals. Using immunoSEQ multiplex PCR, the repertoire was profiled, and TCRdb retains in-frame clones only, with some absent. The sample lists about 980,000 clones, 76% occurring once. The sequencing input was memory CD4+ T cells sorted from blood. These receptors all stem from a man between 18 and 35 years old in good health. Both conserved end residues are part of each CDR3. The D gene is left open where the match is weak. Not every row has a clone size; where given, it reads once, few, many or a size class.

abundance	j_gene	d_gene	v_gene	CDR3aa	CDR3nt
NA	TRBJ1-1	NA	TRBV6-5	CASSPQLNTEAFF	TGTGCCAGCAGCCCCCAGTTGAACACTGAAGCTTTCTTT
few	TRBJ1-1	TRBD1	TRBV19	CASGQGRNTEAFF	TGTGCCAGCGGACAGGGAAGGAACACTGAAGCTTTCTTT
NA	TRBJ2-3	TRBD1	TRBV10-3	CAIQGVSTDTQYF	TGTGCCATACAGGGGGTAAGCACAGATACGCAGTATTTT
NA	TRBJ1-6	NA	TRBV7-9	CASSSDGKSSYNSPLHF	TGTGCCAGCAGCTCGGACGGAAAGAGCTCCTATAATTCACCCCTCCACTTT
NA	TRBJ1-1	NA	TRBV30	CAWSAGRSNTEAFF	TGTGCCTGGAGTGCAGGGAGGTCGAACACTGAAGCTTTCTTT
NA	TRBJ2-3	TRBD1	TRBV7-7	CASSSDRVDTQYF	TGTGCTAGCAGCTCTGACAGGGTGGATACGCAGTATTTT
NA	TRBJ2-1	TRBD2	TRBV5-1	CASSSSGGSSDEQFF	TGCGCCAGCAGCTCTAGCGGCGGTTCCAGCGATGAGCAGTTCTTC
NA	TRBJ2-3	TRBD2	TRBV9	CASSVQAGSTDTQYF	TGTGCCAGCAGCGTCCAAGCGGGAAGCACAGATACGCAGTATTTT
NA	TRBJ2-3	TRBD1	TRBV5-6	CASSPETGGELDTQYF	TGTGCCAGCAGCCCCGAGACAGGGGGCGAGTTAGATACGCAGTATTTT
once	TRBJ1-1	NA	TRBV2	CASSERQLNTEAFF	TGTGCCAGCAGTGAAAGACAGCTCAACACTGAAGCTTTCTTT
NA	TRBJ1-3	TRBD1	TRBV11-2	CASSVGQVPSGNTIYF	TGTGCCAGCAGCGTAGGACAGGTTCCCTCTGGAAACACCATATATTTT
NA	TRBJ1-1	TRBD1	TRBV5-1	CASSLGDRTWNTEAFF	TGCGCCAGCAGCTTGGGGGACAGGACATGGAACACTGAAGCTTTCTTT
NA	TRBJ1-1	TRBD1	TRBV19	CASSIDTGVVTEAFF	TGTGCCAGTAGTATAGATACAGGGGTGGTCACTGAAGCTTTCTTT
NA	TRBJ2-5	TRBD2	TRBV5-4	CASSLAGASGETQYF	TGTGCCAGCAGCTTGGCCGGGGCTAGCGGGGAGACCCAGTACTTC
NA	TRBJ1-3	NA	TRBV28	CASSLLGALSGNTIYF	TGTGCCAGCAGTTTGTTGGGTGCGCTCTCTGGAAACACCATATATTTT
NA	TRBJ1-3	NA	TRBV7-2	CASSPGAGGSGNTIYF	TGTGCCAGCAGCCCTGGGGCGGGGGGCAGTGGAAACACCATATATTTT
NA	TRBJ1-3	NA	TRBV6-1	CASSEGWRSGNTIYF	TGTGCCAGCAGTGAAGGCTGGCGCTCTGGAAACACCATATATTTT
once	TRBJ2-3	TRBD2	TRBV5-4	CASSLGVGGGATDTQYF	TGTGCCAGCAGCTTGGGTGTCGGCGGGGGGGCCACAGATACGCAGTATTTT
few	TRBJ1-1	NA	TRBV7-2	CASRKAGNEAFF	TGTGCCAGCAGAAAAGCGGGGAATGAAGCTTTCTTT
NA	TRBJ2-3	TRBD1	TRBV4-1	CASSQPGQGPDTQYF	TGCGCCAGCAGCCAACCGGGACAGGGCCCAGATACGCAGTATTTT
NA	TRBJ2-3	NA	TRBV5-4	CASSSLFSTDTQYF	TGTGCCAGCAGCTCCCTATTTAGCACAGATACGCAGTATTTT
NA	TRBJ2-1	NA	TRBV7-2	CASSFSNSRDEQFF	TGTGCCAGCAGCTTCAGCAACTCACGGGATGAGCAGTTCTTC
NA	TRBJ1-4	NA	TRBV7-9	CASSPGQLNEKLFF	TGTGCCAGCAGCCCAGGACAGCTTAATGAAAAACTGTTTTTT
NA	TRBJ2-1	NA	TRBV2	CASKGHEQFF	TGTGCCAGCAAGGGGCATGAGCAGTTCTTC
NA	TRBJ2-6	NA	TRBV10-2	CASSAEGAGANVLTF	TGCGCCAGCAGTGCCGAGGGGGCTGGGGCCAACGTCCTGACTTTC
NA	TRBJ2-5	TRBD2	TRBV4-1	CASSQRALARQETQYF	TGCGCCAGCAGCCAAAGGGCACTAGCGCGGCAAGAGACCCAGTACTTC
NA	TRBJ2-2	NA	TRBV7-7	CASSQNFGRAGELFF	TGTGCTAGCAGTCAAAACTTCGGACGGGCCGGGGAGCTGTTTTTT
NA	TRBJ2-5	TRBD2	TRBV9	CASSVGSGGVRGETQYF	TGTGCCAGCAGCGTGGGGAGCGGGGGCGTACGGGGAGAGACCCAGTACTTC
once	TRBJ2-1	TRBD2	TRBV7-2	CASSLARLANYNEQFF	TGTGCCAGCAGCTTAGCCCGACTAGCGAACTACAATGAGCAGTTCTTC
NA	TRBJ1-3	NA	TRBV11-2	CASSLRAGNTIYF	TGTGCCAGCAGCTTGAGGGCTGGAAACACCATATATTTT
NA	TRBJ2-7	NA	TRBV21-1	CASTNRGPGASYEQYF	TGTGCCAGCACCAACAGGGGGCCAGGGGCATCCTACGAGCAGTACTTC
NA	TRBJ2-7	NA	TRBV18	CASSGGSYEQYF	TGTGCCAGCTCTGGGGGGAGCTACGAGCAGTACTTC
NA	TRBJ1-1	NA	TRBV6-5	CASSSGQYRTEAFF	TGTGCCAGCAGTTCAGGACAGTATCGGACTGAAGCTTTCTTT
NA	TRBJ2-5	TRBD1	TRBV6-6	CASSTRQGTKTQYF	TGTGCCAGCAGTACCCGACAGGGTACAAAGACCCAGTACTTC
NA	TRBJ1-1	NA	TRBV30	CAWQGGTAGEDTEAFF	TGTGCCTGGCAAGGGGGGACCGCAGGGGAAGACACTGAAGCTTTCTTT
NA	TRBJ1-6	TRBD1	TRBV5-6	CASSPRQGRNSPLHF	TGTGCCAGCAGCCCCCGACAGGGTCGTAATTCACCCCTCCACTTT
NA	TRBJ2-5	TRBD1	TRBV6-6	CASSSTGGAETQYF	TGTGCCAGCAGTTCTACAGGGGGCGCAGAGACCCAGTACTTC
NA	TRBJ2-3	NA	TRBV10-3	CAISDVLDTQYF	TGTGCCATCAGTGACGTACTGGATACGCAGTATTTT
NA	TRBJ2-3	TRBD2	TRBV6-1	CASSMSGVRTDTQYF	TGTGCCAGCAGTATGAGCGGGGTCCGCACAGATACGCAGTATTTT
few	TRBJ2-7	NA	TRBV10-3	CAISDGQGGTKQYF	TGTGCCATCAGTGACGGACAGGGTGGGACTAAGCAGTACTTC
many	TRBJ2-6	NA	TRBV6-1	CASSEVLLLGANVLTF	TGTGCCAGCAGTGAAGTACTCCTCCTCGGGGCCAACGTCCTGACTTTC
NA	TRBJ2-7	NA	TRBV5-8	CASSLGGGGSSYEQYF	TGTGCCAGCAGCTTAGGCGGAGGCGGTAGCTCCTACGAGCAGTACTTC
NA	TRBJ2-1	TRBD2	TRBV6-5	CASGPGLAGGHEQFF	TGTGCCAGCGGTCCGGGACTAGCGGGAGGTCATGAGCAGTTCTTC
NA	TRBJ1-6	NA	TRBV6-1	CASIEGRVNSPLHF	TGTGCCAGCATAGAAGGCAGGGTAAATTCACCCCTCCACTTT
NA	TRBJ2-3	TRBD2	TRBV4-1	CASSQLAGRDTDTQYF	TGCGCCAGCAGCCAATTAGCGGGGCGCGACACAGATACGCAGTATTTT